One and the same sample provided the 10 T cell receptor beta chains below, sequenced in a study of T-cell memory formation after mild COVID-19. One entry per CDR3 protein results from TCRdb running MiXCR on the 5' RACE reads. The table lists just under 550,000 distinct CDR3 sequences, around 21% of them singletons. The specimen sequenced was PBMCs or a T cell subset sorted from them (not recorded which). The receptors here all came from an adult woman who had mild COVID-19 (a few samples of this study predate the infection). Cell type and time point are not known.

The rearrangement uses TRBV9 and TRBJ2-7; TRBD1 might be the D (7 bases). CDR1 SGDLS and CDR2 YYNGEE come from the germline V gene. V lost 4 bases to trimming and J lost 3 bases, with 17 bases between them. This CDR3 contains 15 residues. In nucleotides, the CDR3 is TGTGCCAGCAGCACCGAGACAGGGAGGAACTACGAGCAGTACTTC. This sequence encodes CASSTETGRNYEQYF. Full variable domain (outside the CDR3, taken from reference TRBV9 and TRBJ2-7): DSGVTQTPKHLITATGQRVTLRCSPRSGDLSVYWYQQSLDQGLQFLIQYYNGEERAKGNILERFSAQQFPDLHSELNLSSLELGDSALYFCASSTETGRNYEQYFGPGTRLTVT.

This clonotype occurred a few times. This sequence joins TRBV18 and TRBJ2-3; 7 bases line up with TRBD2. The V gene end was trimmed by 3 bases and the J gene end by 4 bases; junction bases not matched to a gene: 10. Germline V gene sequence: CDR1 KGHSH, CDR2 LQKENI. The CDR3 extends over 16 amino acids. The CDR3 nucleotides are TGTGCCAGCTCACCCGCCGGGACTATAGGGGCAGATACGCAGTATTTT. It specifies CASSPAGTIGADTQYF.

The rearrangement links TRBV5-1 to TRBJ2-1; D possibly corresponds to TRBD2 (7 bases). CDR1 and CDR2 (germline): SGHRS, YFSETQ. CDR3 length: 14 amino acids. Trimming shortened V by 0 bases and J by 9 bases, and 13 bases separated the two germline ends. The chain's CDR3 is CASSLDTGRGEQFF. CDR3 coding DNA: TGCGCCAGCAGCTTGGACACAGGGAGGGGTGAGCAGTTCTTC.

This clonotype was seen a handful of times. The chain links TRBV9 to TRBJ1-4; D is possibly TRBD1 (5 bases). The length of the CDR3 is 14 residues. The V end lost 3 bases, the J end lost 4 bases, and 10 bases lay between the germline ends. Germline assignment: CDR1 SGDLS and CDR2 YYNGEE. Written as DNA, the CDR3 is TGTGCCAGCAGCGGGGACCTCGGTAATGAAAAACTGTTTTTT. Translated, it gives CASSGDLGNEKLFF.

In this sample, this clonotype turned up many times. This sequence joins TRBV6-2 or TRBV6-3 and TRBJ2-5, with 9 bases identical to TRBD2. Germline CDR1 is MNHEY and CDR2 is SVGEGT. The J segment lost 6 bases and the V segment lost 5 bases, leaving 4 bases of the junction unmatched. There are 13 residues in the CDR3. The CDR3 nucleotides read TGTGCCAGCAGTCAAAGCGGGGGGAAGACCCAGTACTTC. Its protein is CASSQSGGKTQYF.

This clonotype was counted a few times. The chain combines TRBV12-3 or TRBV12-4 with TRBJ2-1, with D possibly being TRBD2 (7 bases). CDR3 length: 17 residues. The V end lost 4 bases, the J end lost 4 bases, and 20 bases lay between the germline ends. The CDR3 reads CASSSIRLGGHYNEQFF. As DNA, the CDR3 is TGTGCCAGCAGTTCAATCCGACTGGGGGGGCATTACAATGAGCAGTTCTTC.

This clonotype has only one observation. The V and J genes are TRBV29-1 and TRBJ2-3; 7 nucleotides line up with TRBD2. Germline V gene sequence: CDR1 SQVTM, CDR2 ANQGSEA. V shed 4 bases, J shed 5 bases, and the junction held 6 bases outside the gene matches. The CDR3 is 13 amino acids. CDR3 protein: CSVGGGMRDTQYF. The DNA of the CDR3 is TGCAGCGTTGGGGGGGGTATGAGAGATACGCAGTATTTT.

This clonotype was counted only a few times. The chain joins TRBV5-5 to TRBJ2-1, with 7 bases fitting TRBD2. Germline-derived CDR1 and CDR2 are SGHKS and YYEKEE (reference sequence). This CDR3 spans 16 amino acids. The ends lost 4 bases at V and 2 bases at J; junction bases unmatched: 9. CDR3: CASSPDGGGPYNEQFF. CDR3 coding DNA: TGTGCCAGCAGCCCAGACGGCGGGGGACCCTACAATGAGCAGTTCTTC.

This clonotype was counted between two and nine times. CDR3 sequence reads: CASSPERGQRVLFNSTDTQYF. The CDR3 DNA sequence: TGTGCCAGCAGCCCGGAGAGGGGACAGCGGGTCCTTTTTAACAGCACAGATACGCAGTATTTT. The gene calls are TRBV11-2 and TRBJ2-3, with D possibly TRBD1 on 7 matching bases. The V end lost 5 bases, the J end lost 0 bases, and 30 bases lay between the germline ends. The CDR3 loop spans 21 amino acids. Germline V gene sequence: CDR1 SGHAT, CDR2 FQNNGV.

V usage is TRBV4-3 and J usage is TRBJ2-4; 8 bases are a match to TRBD2. V trimming: 0 bases; J trimming: 6 bases; junction bases outside the gene matches: 10. Germline V gene lookup returns CDR1 LGHNA and CDR2 YSLEER. The CDR3 sequence is 17 residues long. The CDR3 sequence: CASSQDETSAVGNIQYF. CDR3 DNA: TGCGCCAGCAGCCAAGATGAGACTAGCGCGGTAGGAAACATTCAGTACTTC.